What follows is one T cell receptor (beta chain) and its context. V was clipped by 3 bases and J by 4 bases, with 12 bases between them. The CDR3 is 14 amino acids. CDR1 is KGHSH, CDR2 LQKENI, per germline. This sample was included in a study of shared clonotypes between healthy human individuals. Produced via immunoSEQ multiplex PCR; TCRdb's table is partial and in-frame only. The sample carries about 2.3 million clones, roughly 92% recorded once. Sequencing was carried out using naive CD4+ T cells from PBMCs. The subset was: CD45RA+ positively selected. The clonotype comes from a man aged 18-30 years in good health. Some clones in this sample may be carry-over from other donors' samples. The V and J genes are TRBV18 and TRBJ1-2; D not resolved. CDR3 loop: CASSPADGPYGYTF. The CDR3 DNA follows: TGTGCCAGCTCACCGGCGGACGGACCCTATGGCTACACCTTC.